This T cell receptor beta chain was captured by sequencing in a study of blood T cells in healthy people across ages. Whole-study findings and limits: The fall in TCR beta diversity per million T cells was roughly linear with age.

CDR3 size: 15 residues. Trimming shortened V by 6 bases and J by 4 bases, and 15 bases separated the two germline ends. PCR was performed a second time for roughly 7 to 12 cycles using a sample-barcoded 5' primer and a J-beta primer mix. TCRdb re-analysed the 5' RACE reads in MiXCR, keeping a single row per CDR3 protein. The profile covers under 2 million distinct CDR3 sequences, with 34% appearing a single time and 11% taken by the ten largest. This clonotype was observed a few times. Its specificity is unknown. Each sample used at least 6 million PBMCs. The TCR originated in a young woman in good health. The sample consisted of blood. The chain employs TRBV12-3 or TRBV12-4 and TRBJ1-4; D is perhaps TRBD1 (6 bases). The CDR3 region is CASSLQGGYNEKLFF. The CDR3 DNA reads TGTGCCAGCAGCCTACAGGGCGGTTATAATGAAAAACTGTTTTTT.